Presented here are 22 T cell receptor beta chains from one specimen sequenced in a study of blood T cell repertoires in COVID-19. Produced via immunoSEQ multiplex PCR; TCRdb's table is partial and in-frame only. The sample has roughly 120,000 clones; roughly 87% are singletons. The sequenced sample consisted of peripheral blood. These receptors originate from a human donor in a cohort sampled during active COVID-19.

This chain links TRBV9 with TRBJ2-2; weak D call: TRBD2 (6 bases). Germline lookup yields CDR1 SGDLS and CDR2 YYNGEE. The V gene lost 1 base and the J gene lost 5 bases, with 6 bases spanning the gap. This CDR3 contains 13 residues. This CDR3 reads CASSVRGTGELFF. In DNA, the CDR3 is TGTGCCAGCAGCGTACGGGGGACCGGGGAGCTGTTTTTT.

This chain joins TRBV3-1 (or the pseudogene TRBV3-2) and TRBJ2-5; TRBD2 aligns across 7 bases. This CDR3 spans 13 amino acids. V dropped 7 bases and J dropped 2; count of bases not matched to a gene: 4. Germline CDR1 reads LGHDT; CDR2 reads YNNKEL (reference sequence). The CDR3 sequence: CASKRGVQETQYF. CDR3 DNA: TGTGCCAGCAAGCGGGGAGTTCAAGAGACCCAGTACTTC.

This chain joins TRBV2 and TRBJ1-5; 10 bases fit TRBD1. This CDR3 has 18 residues. The trim removed 9 bases at V and 0 bases at J, leaving 14 bases unmatched. Germline V gene data show CDR1 as SNHLY and CDR2 as FYNNEI. The CDR3 DNA is TGTGCCAGTTGGGGGAGGGACAGGGGAACATATAGCAATCAGCCCCAGCATTTT. It specifies CASWGRDRGTYSNQPQHF.

This chain links TRBV10-1 with TRBJ2-1; 7 bases fit TRBD2. With 0 bases clipped from V and 6 bases from J, the junction kept 5 bases outside the gene matches. The V gene's germline CDR1 is WNHNN and CDR2 SYGVQD (reference sequence). CDR3 size: 15 residues. The CDR3 DNA sequence: TGCGCCAGCAGTGAGTCAGCGGGGACTTTCAATGAGCAGTTCTTC. Residues: CASSESAGTFNEQFF.

The V call is TRBV25-1, the J call TRBJ2-3, with 11 bases matching TRBD2. Germline V gene lookup returns CDR1 MGHDK and CDR2 SYGVNS. The CDR3 extends over 16 amino acids. V shed 4 bases and J 7 bases; nucleotides not matched to a gene: 10. This CDR3 reads CASSGFSGGAVNTQYF. CDR3 DNA sequence: TGTGCCAGCAGTGGATTTAGCGGGGGGGCGGTAAATACGCAGTATTTT.

The V gene is TRBV18, the J gene TRBJ2-1; TRBD1 is a possible D gene (5 bases). Per the germline V gene, CDR1 is KGHSH and CDR2 is LQKENI. Trimming cost V 3 bases and J 2 bases, with 11 bases left between them. This CDR3 is built from 15 residues. The CDR3, as DNA: TGTGCCAGCTCACCTCGCCAGGGTCCCTACAATGAGCAGTTCTTC. Protein sequence: CASSPRQGPYNEQFF.

This clone has a handful of counts. The genes are TRBV18 and TRBJ2-2; a possible D gene is TRBD2 (5 bases). V dropped 3 bases and J dropped 8 bases, with 10 bases sitting between them. Germline V CDR1 and CDR2: KGHSH, LQKENI. The length of the CDR3 is 13 residues. Here the CDR3 reads CASSPRDRGELFF. DNA for the CDR3: TGTGCCAGCTCACCTCGGGATAGGGGGGAGCTGTTTTTT.

The J gene is TRBJ2-1, the V gene TRBV10-1, with 15 bases matching TRBD2. The CDR3 length is 18 residues. The germline V gene has CDR1 WNHNN and CDR2 SYGVQD (reference sequence). The junction had 7 bases not matched to a gene; V was cut back by 1 base and J by 6 bases. The CDR3 nucleotides read TGCGCCAGCAGTGAGTTTCGAGGACTAGCGGGGGGGTCCAATGAGCAGTTCTTC. It translates to CASSEFRGLAGGSNEQFF.

The V call is TRBV9, the J call TRBJ1-1; D is unclear. Trimming took off 1 base at V and 1 base at J, with 11 bases between the two ends. This CDR3 has 15 residues. Germline V CDR1 and CDR2: SGDLS, YYNGEE. Here the CDR3 reads CASSVKLAGNTEAFF. CDR3 DNA: TGTGCCAGCAGCGTAAAGTTGGCGGGGAACACTGAAGCTTTCTTT.

The rearrangement joins TRBV18 to TRBJ2-3; TRBD2 is a possible D gene (5 bases). This CDR3 comprises 16 residues. Looked up from germline, CDR1 is KGHSH and CDR2 is LQKENI. V gave up 2 bases and J gave up 5 bases, with 17 bases separating them. CDR3 region: CASSPGRSQTGDTQYF. DNA of the CDR3: TGTGCCAGCTCACCAGGGAGAAGTCAGACCGGAGATACGCAGTATTTT.

The CDR3 DNA sequence: TGTGCCAGCAGCCAAGAGGCGGGAGGGGCAGATACGCAGTATTTT. Protein sequence: CASSQEAGGADTQYF. The chain employs TRBV4-2 and TRBJ2-3; 9 bases are a match to TRBD2. CDR1 and CDR2 from the germline V gene are LGHNA and YNFKEQ. V trimming: 0 bases; J trimming: 4 bases; junction bases outside the gene matches: 2. The CDR3 length is 15 residues.

This clone came up once. The rearrangement uses TRBV9 and TRBJ2-7, with 9 bases aligning to TRBD1. Losses at the gene ends were 0 bases for V and 4 bases for J; bases not matched to a gene: 5. Looked up from germline, CDR1 is SGDLS and CDR2 is YYNGEE. This CDR3 comprises 15 residues. CDR3 DNA: TGTGCCAGCAGCGTAGGACAGGGGGTTGGGTACGAGCAGTACTTC. This gives the protein CASSVGQGVGYEQYF.

This sequence joins TRBV19 and TRBJ2-7, with D maybe TRBD1 (6 bases). Trimming took off 5 bases at V and 3 bases at J, with 11 bases between the two ends. From germline, CDR1 is LNHDA and CDR2 SQIVND (reference sequence). The CDR3 covers 13 residues. The CDR3 DNA reads TGTGCCAGTAGTTTCTTACAGGGCTACGAGCAGTACTTC. Residues: CASSFLQGYEQYF. Filled out from reference TRBV19 and TRBJ2-7, the complete variable domain reads DGGITQSPKYLFRKEGQNVTLSCEQNLNHDAMYWYRQDPGQGLRLIYYSQIVNDFQKGDIAEGYSVSREKKESFPLTVTSAQKNPTAFYLCASSFLQGYEQYFGPGTRLTVT.

The chain has TRBV2 and TRBJ2-2; the D gene is possibly TRBD1 (5 bases). Germline V gene data show CDR1 as SNHLY and CDR2 as FYNNEI. The V and J ends lost 4 bases and 7 bases respectively, with 7 bases between them. The CDR3 is 12 residues long. The CDR3 DNA reads TGTGCCAGCAGTGTAGGGGTCGGGGAGCTGTTTTTT. Its translation: CASSVGVGELFF.

The chain is built from TRBV7-9 and TRBJ2-3, with 7 bases matching TRBD1. The CDR3 is made up of 14 amino acids. The germline gives CDR1 SEHNR, CDR2 FQNEAQ (reference sequence). After removal of 1 base from V and 6 bases from J, the junction contained 4 bases not matched to a gene. CDR3 sequence (DNA): TGTGCCAGCAGCTTAGGACAGGGTGTCGATACGCAGTATTTT. It codes for CASSLGQGVDTQYF.

The table lists this clone with a few counts. This chain links TRBV2 with TRBJ1-2; the D is unclear. Deletions cut 3 bases from V and 8 bases from J, with 16 bases between. Per germline, CDR1 SNHLY and CDR2 FYNNEI. This CDR3 region has 14 residues. CDR3 bases: TGTGCCAGCAGTGAGCTCCGGGCCCCGGGAGGCTACACCTTC. Protein product: CASSELRAPGGYTF.

The genes are TRBV29-1 and TRBJ2-1; 8 positions agree with TRBD2. V lost 2 bases to trimming and J lost 6 bases; unmatched junction nucleotides: 12. CDR3 size: 16 residues. Germline V gives CDR1 SQVTM, CDR2 ANQGSEA. This CDR3 is CSVEWGLDLAPNEQFF. The CDR3, as DNA: TGCAGCGTTGAATGGGGACTAGACCTAGCCCCCAATGAGCAGTTCTTC.

V and J are TRBV3-1 (or the pseudogene TRBV3-2) and TRBJ1-1; no firm D call. V lost 1 base and J 6 bases, leaving 3 bases between the germline ends. Per germline, CDR1 LGHDT and CDR2 YNNKEL (reference sequence). The CDR3 loop spans 11 amino acids. The CDR3 bases are TGTGCCAGCAGCCAAGCAGCTGAAGCTTTCTTT. Translating it yields CASSQAAEAFF.

This chain connects TRBV6-5 to TRBJ2-1; 13 bases match TRBD2. Germline V gives CDR1 MNHEY, CDR2 SVGAGI. The CDR3 is made up of 15 amino acids. The ends lost 6 bases at V and 3 bases at J; junction bases unmatched: 2. DNA of the CDR3: TGTGCCAGCAGGGGACTAGCGGGAAACTACAATGAGCAGTTCTTC. This gives the protein CASRGLAGNYNEQFF.

The rearrangement uses TRBV2 and TRBJ2-7; D might be TRBD2 (6 bases). Trimming pared 11 bases from V and 0 bases from J, leaving 14 bases between. The CDR3 totals 13 residues. The germline gives CDR1 SNHLY, CDR2 FYNNEI. CDR3 region: CAGRDGGSYEQYF. DNA of the CDR3: TGTGCCGGGCGGGACGGCGGCTCCTACGAGCAGTACTTC.

The J gene is TRBJ1-5, the V gene TRBV30; D remains ambiguous. This CDR3 is built from 15 residues. Germline V CDR1 and CDR2: GTSNPN, SVGIG (reference sequence). The V and J ends lost 3 bases and 5 bases respectively, with 17 bases between them. CDR3 nucleotides: TGTGCCTGGAGCCAGAGGGCAGGACCCTATCAGCCCCAGCATTTT. Protein: CAWSQRAGPYQPQHF.

Only one count was recorded for this clone. The V call is TRBV28, the J call TRBJ1-3; 8 bases fit TRBD1. The CDR3 spans 14 residues. Unmatched junction bases numbered 4, after V lost 5 bases and J lost 4 bases. Germline CDR1 is MDHEN and CDR2 is SYDVKM. CDR3 in amino acids: CASSPGTGGNTIYF. CDR3 sequence (DNA): TGTGCCAGCAGTCCCGGGACAGGCGGAAACACCATATATTTT.